This T cell receptor beta chain was captured by sequencing in a study of human T cells and chemical hapten exposure. This clonotype has a count of ten or more. This CDR3 is built from 14 residues. The V gene lost 2 bases and the J gene lost 6 bases, with 11 bases spanning the gap. Germline CDR1 is SGHVS and CDR2 is FQNEAQ. The total RNA was obtained from whole blood that was not fractionated. A single record per CDR3 protein comes from TCRdb applying MiXCR to the 5' RACE reads. The table includes about 140,000 distinct CDR3 sequences, over 3.5% detected once. V is TRBV7-8 and J is TRBJ1-3; D is unclear. The sequence derives from a female donor in good health. CDR3 bases: TGTGCCAGCAGCTTAAGGGATAAAATAAACACCATATATTTT. As protein: CASSLRDKINTIYF.